This T cell receptor (beta chain) comes out of a study of shared clonotypes between healthy human individuals. Whole-study findings and limits: The four-donor shared clonotypes exceeded non-shared clonotypes in generation probability, with non-shared ones scoring lower.

The length of the CDR3 is 16 residues. The germline V gene encodes CDR1 LNHDA and CDR2 SQIVND (reference sequence). J lost 3 bases, V lost 7 bases, and 7 bases had no gene match. In the case of this clone: No antigen is known for it.

Clones were read by immunoSEQ multiplex PCR, and TCRdb kept only the in-frame ones, dropping some. The sample yields approximately 2.5 million clones, about 92% seen once. The gene calls are TRBV19 and TRBJ1-4, with 11 bases matching TRBD1. This sequence originates from a man between 18 and 29 years old in good health. The sample taken for sequencing was naive CD4+ T cells sorted from blood. Subset described: CD45RA+ positively selected. The CDR3 coding sequence is TGTGCCAGTAAGGACAGGGGGCGCGGGGCTAATGAAAAACTGTTTTTT. Translation gives CASKDRGRGANEKLFF.